This T cell receptor (beta chain) was sequenced in a study of molecular identifiers for immune sequencing clone quantification. Previously described methods and listed TCR primers produced bulk TCR libraries. MiXCR was run by TCRdb on the PCR reads, yielding one entry per CDR3 protein. The sample records fewer than 350,000 distinct CDR3 sequences, about 22% being singletons. This CDR3 contains 14 residues. Per germline, CDR1 MNHEY and CDR2 SVGAGI. The germline V and J ends were trimmed by 2 bases and 4 bases, with 9 bases remaining between them. The study's findings and limits: Highly expanded clone sizes could be underestimated by identical TCR molecules sharing a barcode.

This clonotype was found many times. Antigen: not known. Sequenced sample: naive CD8+ T cells from blood, with Jurkat cell RNA spiked in. Subset specified: FACS-sorted CD8+CD4-CCR7+CD45RA+ naive T cells. The receptor comes from a human donor in good health. Some libraries in this study had Jurkat cell RNA spiked in. This sequence joins TRBV6-5 and TRBJ1-5, with TRBD1 as a possible D gene (5 bases). CDR3 sequence: CASSYGADNQPQHF. CDR3 DNA: TGTGCCAGCAGTTACGGGGCAGATAATCAGCCCCAGCATTTT.